These T cell receptor beta chains were read from a single sample in a study of T cell repertoires in cytomegalovirus infection. TCRdb itself ran the reads through MiXCR, one entry per CDR3 protein. This sample has roughly 990,000 distinct CDR3 sequences, with roughly 30% found just once. These receptors' antigens are unknown. Sample: cultured CD8+ T cells from PBMCs, taken from culture after CMV antigen stimulation. The receptors stem from a human donor in good health (CMV status not recorded). Some clones in this sample may be carry-over from other donors' samples. The CDR3 runs from the conserved cysteine through the conserved F or W. D genes are given only for firm matches. Where a row states a size, it is once, few, many or the class of an expanded clone; other rows omit it.

d_call j_call clone_size v_call cdr3_aa cdr3_nt
. TRBJ1-4 many TRBV20-1 CSARDTLTNEKLFF TGCAGTGCCCGGGACACTCTAACTAATGAAAAACTGTTTTTT
TRBD1 TRBJ1-2 . TRBV7-2 CASSLPGTGYIYTF TGTGCCAGCAGCTTACCTGGGACAGGCTATATCTACACCTTC
TRBD1 TRBJ2-5 . TRBV5-1 CASSLRTGVVYVQETQYF TGCGCCAGCAGCCTAAGGACAGGGGTGGTTTATGTCCAAGAGACCCAGTACTTC
. TRBJ1-1 . TRBV19 CASSSTGWHTEAFF TGTGCCAGTAGTTCAACAGGGTGGCACACTGAAGCTTTCTTT
TRBD1 TRBJ2-2 . TRBV5-6 CASSSRQGWPGELFF TGTGCCAGCAGCTCCCGACAGGGTTGGCCCGGGGAGCTGTTTTTT
. TRBJ2-1 many TRBV6-1 CASRIGRTDEQFF TGTGCCAGCAGGATAGGGCGAACCGATGAGCAGTTCTTC
TRBD2 TRBJ2-3 . TRBV4-3 CASSQDRGGGMADTQYF TGCGCCAGCAGCCAAGATCGGGGCGGGGGGATGGCAGATACGCAGTATTTT
. TRBJ2-1 . TRBV19 CASSILPLAYNEQFF TGTGCCAGTAGTATCTTACCCTTAGCCTACAATGAGCAGTTCTTC
. TRBJ1-1 . TRBV11-2 CASSLWYRETRSTEAFF TGTGCCAGCAGCTTATGGTACAGGGAGACGCGTTCCACTGAAGCTTTCTTT
TRBD1 TRBJ2-3 . TRBV11-3 CASSPLSGTESTDTQYF TGTGCCAGCAGCCCTCTCTCCGGGACAGAGAGCACAGATACGCAGTATTTT